Ten or more counts support the clone carrying this T cell receptor (beta chain). This record comes from a study of low-dose radiotherapy and immunotherapy resistance in tumors. Study background: On an every-two-weeks schedule, patients received intravenous nivolumab 240 mg, along with ipilimumab 1 mg/kg every six weeks.

Germline assignment: CDR1 MNHEY and CDR2 SVGAGI. The CDR3 is made up of 13 amino acids. V was trimmed by 3 bases and J by 5 bases, leaving 7 bases between them. Primers targeting TRAV and TRBV primed first-strand cDNA, covering alpha and beta chains. TCRs were put through approximately 20 PCR cycles of amplification with Phusion. A constant-region primer and the V-primer adapter served as the primer pair. TCRdb re-called the reads with MiXCR, one entry per CDR3 protein. The sample holds about 89,000 distinct CDR3 sequences, just under 9.5% seen once. The time point: before trial treatment. The clonotype originates from a male donor with prostate cancer. Material: PBMCs, obtained before treatment. This chain links TRBV6-5 with TRBJ2-2; D perhaps matches TRBD2 (6 bases). CDR3 nucleotide sequence: TGTGCCAGCAGTTATCGGGGGACCGGGGAGCTGTTTTTT. This encodes CASSYRGTGELFF.